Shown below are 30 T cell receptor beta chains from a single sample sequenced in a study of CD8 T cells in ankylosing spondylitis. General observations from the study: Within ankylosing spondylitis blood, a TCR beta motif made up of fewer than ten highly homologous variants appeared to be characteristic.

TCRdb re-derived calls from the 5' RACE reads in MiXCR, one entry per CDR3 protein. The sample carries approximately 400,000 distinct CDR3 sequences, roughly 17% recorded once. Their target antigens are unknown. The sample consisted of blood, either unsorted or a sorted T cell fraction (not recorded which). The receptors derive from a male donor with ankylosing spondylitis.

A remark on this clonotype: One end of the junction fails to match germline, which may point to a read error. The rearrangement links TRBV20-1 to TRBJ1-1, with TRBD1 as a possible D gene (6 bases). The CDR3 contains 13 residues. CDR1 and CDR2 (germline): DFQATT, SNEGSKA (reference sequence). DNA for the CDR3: TGCAGTGCACCTCCCCCAGGGGTCACTGAAGCTTCCTTT. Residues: CSAPPPGVTEASF.

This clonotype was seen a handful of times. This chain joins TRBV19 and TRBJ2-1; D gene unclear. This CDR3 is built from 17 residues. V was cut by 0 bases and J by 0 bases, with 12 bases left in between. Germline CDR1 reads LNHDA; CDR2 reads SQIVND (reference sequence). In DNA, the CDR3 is TGTGCCAGTAGTATAGAGGCCTCCCCAACCTCCTACAATGAGCAGTTCTTC. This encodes CASSIEASPTSYNEQFF.

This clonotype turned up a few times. Here the CDR3 DNA reads TGTGCCACCAGCAGATCACAGACAGGGGCGGAAAAACTGTTTTTT. This codes for CATSRSQTGAEKLFF. The rearrangement joins TRBV15 to TRBJ1-4; 8 positions agree with TRBD1. CDR1 is LNHNV and CDR2 is YYDKDF in the germline V gene (reference sequence). V gave up 2 bases and J gave up 8 bases; unmatched junction bases: 7. CDR3 size: 15 residues.

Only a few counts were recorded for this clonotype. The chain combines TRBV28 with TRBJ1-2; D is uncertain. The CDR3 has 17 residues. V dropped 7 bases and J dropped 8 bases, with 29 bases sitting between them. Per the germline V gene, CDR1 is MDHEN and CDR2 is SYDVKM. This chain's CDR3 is CASTAPFPGPSRRGYTF. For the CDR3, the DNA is TGTGCCAGCACCGCACCCTTTCCGGGCCCCTCTCGCCGGGGCTACACCTTC.

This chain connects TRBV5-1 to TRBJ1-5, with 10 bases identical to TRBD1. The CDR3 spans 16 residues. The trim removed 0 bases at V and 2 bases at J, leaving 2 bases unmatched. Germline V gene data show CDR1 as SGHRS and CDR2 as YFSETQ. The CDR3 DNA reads TGCGCCAGCAGCTTGGAAGGGACAGGGGGCAATCAGCCCCAGCATTTT. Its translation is CASSLEGTGGNQPQHF.

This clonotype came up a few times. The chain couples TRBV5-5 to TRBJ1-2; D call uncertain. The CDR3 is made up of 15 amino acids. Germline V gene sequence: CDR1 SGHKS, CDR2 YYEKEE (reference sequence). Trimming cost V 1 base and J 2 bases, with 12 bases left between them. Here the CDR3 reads CASSLLGWQNYGYTF. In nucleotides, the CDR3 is TGTGCCAGCAGCTTGCTAGGTTGGCAAAACTATGGCTACACCTTC. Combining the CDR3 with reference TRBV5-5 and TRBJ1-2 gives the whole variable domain DAGVTQSPTHLIKTRGQQVTLRCSPISGHKSVSWYQQVLGQGPQFIFQYYEKEERGRGNFPDRFSARQFPNYSSELNVNALLLGDSALYLCASSLLGWQNYGYTFGSGTRLTVV.

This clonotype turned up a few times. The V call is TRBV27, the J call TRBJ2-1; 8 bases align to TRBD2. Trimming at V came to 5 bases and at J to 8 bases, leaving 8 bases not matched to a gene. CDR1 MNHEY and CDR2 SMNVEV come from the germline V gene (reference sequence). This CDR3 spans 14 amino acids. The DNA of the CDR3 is TGTGCCAGCAGTCGCCCAGCGGGAGCCGATGAGCAGTTCTTC. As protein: CASSRPAGADEQFF.

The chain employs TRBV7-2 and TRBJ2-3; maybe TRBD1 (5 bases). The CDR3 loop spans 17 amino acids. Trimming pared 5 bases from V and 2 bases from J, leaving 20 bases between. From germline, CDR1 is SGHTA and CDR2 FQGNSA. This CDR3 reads CASSQSHGAPTTDTQYF. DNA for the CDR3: TGTGCCAGCAGCCAGAGCCATGGGGCGCCCACCACAGATACGCAGTATTTT.

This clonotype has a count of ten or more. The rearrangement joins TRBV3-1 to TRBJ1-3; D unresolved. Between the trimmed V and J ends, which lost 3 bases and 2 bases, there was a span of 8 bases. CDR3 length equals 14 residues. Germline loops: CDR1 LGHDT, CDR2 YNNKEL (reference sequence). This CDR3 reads CASSHWETGNTIYF. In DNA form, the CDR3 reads TGTGCCAGCAGCCACTGGGAAACTGGAAACACCATATATTTT.

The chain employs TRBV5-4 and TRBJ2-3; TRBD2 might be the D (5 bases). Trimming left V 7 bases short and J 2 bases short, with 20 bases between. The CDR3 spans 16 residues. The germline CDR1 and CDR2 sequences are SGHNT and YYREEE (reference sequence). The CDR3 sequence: CASFSTTSGHTDTQYF. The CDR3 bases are TGTGCCAGCTTTTCAACCACCAGCGGCCACACAGATACGCAGTATTTT. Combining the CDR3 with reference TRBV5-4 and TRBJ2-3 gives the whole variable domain ETGVTQSPTHLIKTRGQQVTLRCSSQSGHNTVSWYQQALGQGPQFIFQYYREEENGRGNFPPRFSGLQFPNYSSELNVNALELDDSALYLCASFSTTSGHTDTQYFGPGTRLTVL.

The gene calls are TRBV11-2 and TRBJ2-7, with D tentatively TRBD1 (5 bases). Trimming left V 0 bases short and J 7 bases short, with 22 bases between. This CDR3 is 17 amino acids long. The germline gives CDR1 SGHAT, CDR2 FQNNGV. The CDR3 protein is CASSLEGRQPGVGEQYF. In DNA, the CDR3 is TGTGCCAGCAGCTTAGAGGGGCGGCAGCCAGGCGTGGGAGAGCAGTACTTC.

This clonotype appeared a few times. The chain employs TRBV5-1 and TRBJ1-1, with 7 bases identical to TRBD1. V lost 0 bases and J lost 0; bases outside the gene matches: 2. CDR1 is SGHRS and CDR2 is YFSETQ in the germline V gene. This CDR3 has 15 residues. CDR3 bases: TGCGCCAGCAGCTTGGGGGACAGACTGAACACTGAAGCTTTCTTT. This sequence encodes CASSLGDRLNTEAFF.

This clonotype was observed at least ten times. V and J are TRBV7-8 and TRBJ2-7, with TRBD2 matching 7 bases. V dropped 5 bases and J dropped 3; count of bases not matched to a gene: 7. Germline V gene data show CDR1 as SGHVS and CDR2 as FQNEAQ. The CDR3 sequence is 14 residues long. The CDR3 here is CASSLGGWSYEQYF. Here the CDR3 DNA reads TGTGCCAGCAGCCTCGGGGGGTGGAGCTACGAGCAGTACTTC.

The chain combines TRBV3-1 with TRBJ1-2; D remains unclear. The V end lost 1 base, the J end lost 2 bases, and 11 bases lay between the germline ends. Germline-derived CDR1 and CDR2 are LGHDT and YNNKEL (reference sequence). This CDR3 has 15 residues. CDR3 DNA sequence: TGTGCCAGCAGCCAAGGCAGAGGCCCAAACTATGGCTACACCTTC. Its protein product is CASSQGRGPNYGYTF.

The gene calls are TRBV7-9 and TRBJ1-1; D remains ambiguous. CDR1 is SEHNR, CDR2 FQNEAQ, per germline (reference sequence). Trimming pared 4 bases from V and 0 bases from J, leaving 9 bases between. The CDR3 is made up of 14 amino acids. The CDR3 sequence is CASSSRLVNTEAFF. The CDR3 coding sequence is TGTGCCAGCAGCTCCCGGCTGGTGAACACTGAAGCTTTCTTT.

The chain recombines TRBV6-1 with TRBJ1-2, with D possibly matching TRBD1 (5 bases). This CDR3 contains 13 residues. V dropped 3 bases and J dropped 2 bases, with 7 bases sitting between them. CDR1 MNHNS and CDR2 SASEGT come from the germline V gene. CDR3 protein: CASSEGDNYGYTF. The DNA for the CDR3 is TGTGCCAGCAGTGAGGGGGACAACTATGGCTACACCTTC.

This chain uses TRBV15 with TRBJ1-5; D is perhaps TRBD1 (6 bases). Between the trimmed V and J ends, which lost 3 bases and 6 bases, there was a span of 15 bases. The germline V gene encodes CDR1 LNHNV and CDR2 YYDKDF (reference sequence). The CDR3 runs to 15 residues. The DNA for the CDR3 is TGTGCCACCAGCAGCGAACAGGGTGTCCTTCAGCCCCAGCATTTT. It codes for CATSSEQGVLQPQHF.

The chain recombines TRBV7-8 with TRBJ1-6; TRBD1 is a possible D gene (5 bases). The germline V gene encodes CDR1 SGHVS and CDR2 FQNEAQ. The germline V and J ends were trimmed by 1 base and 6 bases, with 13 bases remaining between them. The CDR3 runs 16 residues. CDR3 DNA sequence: TGTGCCAGCAGCTTAGTAGGCAGGGCTGGTAATTCACCCCTCCACTTT. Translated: CASSLVGRAGNSPLHF.

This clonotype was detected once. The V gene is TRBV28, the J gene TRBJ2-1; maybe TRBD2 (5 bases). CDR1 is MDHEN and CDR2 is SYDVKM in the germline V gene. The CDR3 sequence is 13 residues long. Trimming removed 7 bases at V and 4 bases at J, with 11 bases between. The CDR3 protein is CASTPGKYNEQFF. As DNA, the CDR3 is TGTGCCAGCACCCCGGGGAAATACAATGAGCAGTTCTTC.

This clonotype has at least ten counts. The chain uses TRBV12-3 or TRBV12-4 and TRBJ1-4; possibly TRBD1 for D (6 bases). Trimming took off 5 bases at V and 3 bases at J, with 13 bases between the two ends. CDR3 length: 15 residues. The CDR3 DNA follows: TGTGCCAGCAGTATCTACAGGGATGCTAATGAAAAACTGTTTTTT. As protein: CASSIYRDANEKLFF.

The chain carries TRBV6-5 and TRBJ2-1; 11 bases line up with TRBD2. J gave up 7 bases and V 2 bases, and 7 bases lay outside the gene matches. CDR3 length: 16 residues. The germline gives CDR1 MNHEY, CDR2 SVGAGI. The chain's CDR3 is CASSYDSGRARNEQFF. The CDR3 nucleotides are TGTGCCAGCAGTTACGATAGCGGGAGGGCCAGGAATGAGCAGTTCTTC.

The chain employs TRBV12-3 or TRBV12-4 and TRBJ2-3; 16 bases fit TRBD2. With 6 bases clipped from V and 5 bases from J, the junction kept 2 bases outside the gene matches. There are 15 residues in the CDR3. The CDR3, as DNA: TGTGCCAGCAGGGGGACTAGCGGGAGGGGAGATACGCAGTATTTT. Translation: CASRGTSGRGDTQYF.

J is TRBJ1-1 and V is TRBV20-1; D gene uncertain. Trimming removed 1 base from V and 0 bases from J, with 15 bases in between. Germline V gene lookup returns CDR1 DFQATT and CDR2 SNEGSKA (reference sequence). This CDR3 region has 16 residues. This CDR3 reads CSARGRSAEMNTEAFF. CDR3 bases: TGCAGTGCTAGAGGAAGGTCCGCCGAGATGAACACTGAAGCTTTCTTT.

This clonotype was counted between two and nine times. The CDR3 DNA is TGTGCCAGCAGTGCACAGACAGGGACTGAAGCTTTCTTT. Amino acid sequence: CASSAQTGTEAFF. The gene calls are TRBV6-2 or TRBV6-3 and TRBJ1-1, with 7 bases aligning to TRBD1. Germline CDR1 MNHEY, CDR2 SVGEGT. CDR3 length equals 13 residues. V was clipped by 5 bases and J by 5 bases; unmatched bases: 5.

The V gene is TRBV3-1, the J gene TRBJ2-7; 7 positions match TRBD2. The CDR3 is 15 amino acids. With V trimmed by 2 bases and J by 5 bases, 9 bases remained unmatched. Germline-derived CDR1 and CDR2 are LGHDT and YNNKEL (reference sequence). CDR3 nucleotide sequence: TGTGCCAGCAGCCAACCTCAGGGAGGGGCCGACGAGCAGTACTTC. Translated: CASSQPQGGADEQYF.

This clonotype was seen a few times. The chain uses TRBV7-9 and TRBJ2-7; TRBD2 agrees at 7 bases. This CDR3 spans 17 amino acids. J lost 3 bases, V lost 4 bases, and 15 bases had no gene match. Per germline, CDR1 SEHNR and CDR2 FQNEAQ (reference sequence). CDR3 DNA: TGTGCCAGCAGCTCCACTGCGGAGACTAGCTTTTTCTACGAGCAGTACTTC. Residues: CASSSTAETSFFYEQYF. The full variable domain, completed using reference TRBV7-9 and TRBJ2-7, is DTGVSQNPRHKITKRGQNVTFRCDPISEHNRLYWYRQTLGQGPEFLTYFQNEAQLEKSRLLSDRFSAERPKGSFSTLEIQRTEQGDSAMYLCASSSTAETSFFYEQYFGPGTRLTVT.

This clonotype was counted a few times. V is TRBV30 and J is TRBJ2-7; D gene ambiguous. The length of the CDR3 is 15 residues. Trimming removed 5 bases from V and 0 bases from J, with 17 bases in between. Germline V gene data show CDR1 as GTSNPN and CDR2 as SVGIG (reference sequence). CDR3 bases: TGTGCCTGGGGCTATCGTGGTTCCAGCTCCTACGAGCAGTACTTC. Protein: CAWGYRGSSSYEQYF.

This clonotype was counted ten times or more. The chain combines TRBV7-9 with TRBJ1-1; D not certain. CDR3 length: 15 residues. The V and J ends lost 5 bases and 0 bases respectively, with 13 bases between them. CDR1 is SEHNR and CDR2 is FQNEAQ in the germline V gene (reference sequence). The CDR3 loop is CASSRLGGLNTEAFF. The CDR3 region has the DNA TGTGCCAGCAGCCGGCTGGGAGGGCTGAACACTGAAGCTTTCTTT.

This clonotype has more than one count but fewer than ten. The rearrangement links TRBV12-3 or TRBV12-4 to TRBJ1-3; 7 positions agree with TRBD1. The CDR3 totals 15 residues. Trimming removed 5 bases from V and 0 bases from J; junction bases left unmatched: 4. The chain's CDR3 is CASSPDRYSGNTIYF. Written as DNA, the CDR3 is TGTGCCAGCAGTCCGGACAGGTACTCTGGAAACACCATATATTTT.

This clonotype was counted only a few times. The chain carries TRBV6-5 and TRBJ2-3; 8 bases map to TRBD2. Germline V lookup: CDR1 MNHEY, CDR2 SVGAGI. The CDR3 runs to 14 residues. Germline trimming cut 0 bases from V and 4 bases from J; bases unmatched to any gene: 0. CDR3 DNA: TGTGCCAGCAGTTACTCGACTAGCGCAGATACGCAGTATTTT. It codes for CASSYSTSADTQYF.